These 8 T cell receptor beta chains were all obtained from the same sample, sequenced in a study of regulatory T cells in long-lasting Graves disease. Noted time point: newly diagnosed GD, antithyroid drugs for less than 3 months. TCR sequences were obtained from RNA taken from PBMCs. Combining iRepertoire HTBI primers with Arm-PCR of CDR3 regions, the authors built TCR beta libraries. TCRdb passed the multiplex PCR reads through MiXCR, listing each CDR3 protein once. This sample has 250,000 or so distinct CDR3 sequences, with roughly 21% found just once. This specimen consisted of peripheral blood mononuclear cells (PBMCs), obtained at new diagnosis, from a patient treated with antithyroid drugs. The source is a female donor with Graves disease.

This clonotype was recorded many times. V usage is TRBV27 and J usage is TRBJ2-1, with a possible D match to TRBD2 (6 bases). The CDR3 has 12 residues. Germline CDR1 and CDR2: MNHEY and SMNVEV (reference sequence). V was clipped by 5 bases and J by 8 bases, with 10 bases between them. In DNA, the CDR3 is TGTGCCAGCAGTGCGGAGCGGGATGAGCAGTTCTTC. It specifies CASSAERDEQFF.

This clonotype was counted ten times or more. The chain has TRBV2 and TRBJ2-1, with 8 bases fitting TRBD2. Per the germline V gene, CDR1 is SNHLY and CDR2 is FYNNEI. CDR3 size: 15 residues. The junction had 10 bases not matched to a gene; V was cut back by 7 bases and J by 5 bases. Here the CDR3 reads CASNQGLGINNEQFF. In DNA form, the CDR3 reads TGTGCCAGCAACCAGGGACTAGGGATTAACAATGAGCAGTTCTTC.

With respect to this clonotype: Only one base separates this from a far larger clonotype, so it likely reflects a read error. V usage is TRBV6-2 or TRBV6-3 and J usage is TRBJ2-2; D unresolved. Trimming pared 6 bases from V and 6 bases from J, leaving 17 bases between. The CDR3 consists of 15 residues. Germline CDR1 and CDR2: MNHEY and SVGEGT. CDR3 amino acids: CASSLILYLPGELFF. CDR3 coding DNA: TGTGCCAGCAGCCTGATTCTATATCTTCCCGGGGAGCTGTTTTTT.

The sample holds many counts of this clonotype. The chain carries TRBV12-3 or TRBV12-4 and TRBJ2-5, with D uncertain. V was clipped by 4 bases and J by 1 base, with 10 bases between them. This CDR3 is built from 14 residues. The CDR3 loop reads CASSYPFSQETQYF. The CDR3 DNA reads TGTGCCAGCAGTTACCCCTTCAGCCAAGAGACCCAGTACTTC.

Details on this clonotype: A far larger clone is one nucleotide away, so this likely arose from a read error. The J gene is TRBJ2-7, the V gene TRBV7-2; 10 nucleotides agree with TRBD1. V dropped 5 bases and J dropped 3; count of bases not matched to a gene: 16. The CDR3 totals 18 residues. Germline CDR1 is SGHTA and CDR2 is FQGNSA. This CDR3 is CASSPGQGPRTIIYEQYF. CDR3 nucleotides: TGTGCCAGCAGCCCGGGACAGGGGCCTCGGACCATTATCTACGAGCAGTACTTC.

This clonotype has a handful of counts. The chain carries TRBV19 and TRBJ2-2; TRBD1 agrees at 8 bases. There are 14 residues in the CDR3. J was trimmed by 0 bases and V by 9 bases; bases with no gene match: 3. CDR1 and CDR2 from the germline V gene are LNHDA and SQIVND (reference sequence). CDR3 coding DNA: TGTGCCAGCTGGGACAGGACGAACACCGGGGAGCTGTTTTTT. Its protein product is CASWDRTNTGELFF.

V usage is TRBV12-3 or TRBV12-4 and J usage is TRBJ1-1, with D possibly being TRBD1 (5 bases). V gave up 3 bases and J gave up 0 bases, with 26 bases separating them. The length of the CDR3 is 20 residues. CDR3 DNA: TGTGCCAGCAGTTTTCTTGTCCGGGTTGGAAAGGGGAGAGTGAACACTGAAGCTTTCTTT. It translates to CASSFLVRVGKGRVNTEAFF.

There are many counts of this clonotype. V and J are TRBV13 and TRBJ2-6; D gene ambiguous. The CDR3 extends over 15 amino acids. V lost 3 bases and J lost 0, with 6 bases in between. Germline V gene data show CDR1 as PRHDT and CDR2 as FYEKMQ (reference sequence). This chain's CDR3 is CASSLRSSGANVLTF. The DNA of the CDR3 is TGTGCCAGCAGCTTGAGGAGCTCTGGGGCCAACGTCCTGACTTTC.